The clone carrying this T cell receptor beta chain was counted at least ten times. Its antigen is not known. The CDR3 is made up of 14 amino acids. V lost 5 bases to trimming and J lost 8 bases, with 15 bases between them. The V gene's germline CDR1 is MNHEY and CDR2 SMNVEV (reference sequence). The data stem from a study of regulatory T cells in long-lasting Graves disease. Study outcomes and limitations: Newly diagnosed patients shared approximately 1,000 public clonotypes; persistent patients shared 2,500 to 3,000.

Libraries of TCR beta came from iRepertoire HTBI primers plus Arm-PCR of CDR3 regions. TCRdb reprocessed the multiplex PCR reads with MiXCR, giving one entry per CDR3 protein. The sample lists about 310,000 distinct CDR3 sequences, 18% occurring once. Time point indicated: newly diagnosed GD, antithyroid drugs for less than 3 months. Scientists built the TCR library using RNA that was extracted from PBMCs. This chain links TRBV27 with TRBJ1-4; TRBD1 is a possible D gene (5 bases). The starting material was peripheral blood mononuclear cells (PBMCs), obtained at new diagnosis, from a patient treated with antithyroid drugs. This sequence originates from a female donor with Graves disease. The CDR3: CASSKRDGLEKLFF. Written as DNA, the CDR3 is TGTGCCAGCAGTAAAAGGGACGGTCTCGAAAAACTGTTTTTT.